The entry below gives a single TCR beta chain sequence along with its context. Its specificity is not known. This entry belongs to a study of radiotherapy plus CTLA-4 blockade in lung cancer. Measured with immunoSEQ multiplex PCR; TCRdb has only the in-frame clones, and not every one. Of roughly 90,000 clones detected, about two thirds appear once; the ten largest clones hold 11% to 15%. Study findings and constraints: Radiotherapy was combined with ipilimumab, and tumor-derived TCR clones then expanded in blood. The best prediction of response reportedly came from early blood T cell clone dynamics, with interferon-beta.

This sample comprised peripheral blood, obtained from a patient treated with radiotherapy plus ipilimumab. The receptor's source is a human donor with non-small cell lung cancer that progressed on radiotherapy plus ipilimumab.

This CDR3 reads CASSLPAISGANVLTF. The CDR3 DNA reads TGTGCCAGCAGCTTGCCGGCAATCTCTGGGGCCAACGTCCTGACTTTC. The rearrangement uses TRBV5-4 and TRBJ2-6; D gene unclear. The CDR3 consists of 16 residues. The V gene lost 1 base and the J gene lost 0 bases, with 8 bases spanning the gap. CDR1 and CDR2 from the germline V gene are SGHNT and YYREEE (reference sequence).